The 10 T cell receptor beta chains presented below share a single source sample, sequenced in a study of blood T cell repertoires in COVID-19. The protocol was immunoSEQ multiplex PCR, while the TCRdb copy is restricted to in-frame clones and leaves out a portion. The table records about 260,000 clones, over 80% of them present only once. The source material was peripheral blood. The origin of the receptors is a woman aged 40 to 50 with acute or convalescent COVID-19.

V and J are TRBV28 and TRBJ2-5, with 12 bases aligning to TRBD2. The length of the CDR3 is 18 residues. After removal of 3 bases from V and 2 bases from J, the junction contained 10 bases not matched to a gene. Germline loops: CDR1 MDHEN, CDR2 SYDVKM. The CDR3: CASSFWLAGGAEQETQYF. The DNA of the CDR3 is TGTGCCAGCAGTTTTTGGCTAGCGGGGGGGGCAGAACAAGAGACCCAGTACTTC.

The genes are TRBV2 and TRBJ2-7; 8 bases fit TRBD2. Germline CDR1 SNHLY, CDR2 FYNNEI. Unmatched junction bases numbered 12, after V lost 8 bases and J lost 3 bases. CDR3 length equals 15 residues. The CDR3: CASLSGGLVIYEQYV. CDR3 DNA: TGTGCCAGCTTGAGCGGGGGACTAGTAATCTACGAGCAGTACGTC.

This rearrangement joins TRBV30 to TRBJ1-3; weak D call: TRBD1 (5 bases). Germline assignment: CDR1 GTSNPN and CDR2 SVGIG (reference sequence). The CDR3 is 12 residues long. V dropped 3 bases and J dropped 5 bases, with 8 bases sitting between them. For the CDR3, the DNA is TGTGCCTGGAGCGACAGCAGAAACACCATATATTTT. Its protein product is CAWSDSRNTIYF.

The CDR3 coding sequence is TGCGCCAGCAGCTTGTATGACAGTAGTAATTCACCCCTCCACTTT. It yields the protein CASSLYDSSNSPLHF. The chain links TRBV5-1 to TRBJ1-6, with a possible D match to TRBD1 (5 bases). V lost 1 base and J 6 bases, leaving 11 bases between the germline ends. Per the germline V gene, CDR1 is SGHRS and CDR2 is YFSETQ. This CDR3 comprises 15 residues.

The chain recombines TRBV5-4 with TRBJ2-5, with 16 positions matching TRBD2. The germline V gene encodes CDR1 SGHNT and CDR2 YYREEE (reference sequence). Losses at the gene ends were 4 bases for V and 4 bases for J; bases not matched to a gene: 10. This CDR3 spans 18 amino acids. This CDR3 reads CASSGTSGGALSLETQYF. The CDR3 coding sequence is TGTGCCAGCAGCGGGACTAGCGGGGGGGCGTTATCTTTAGAGACCCAGTACTTC. The complete variable domain, with remaining parts taken from reference TRBV5-4 and TRBJ2-5, reads ETGVTQSPTHLIKTRGQQVTLRCSSQSGHNTVSWYQQALGQGPQFIFQYYREEENGRGNFPPRFSGLQFPNYSSELNVNALELDDSALYLCASSGTSGGALSLETQYFGPGTRLLVL.

The chain recombines TRBV5-1 with TRBJ1-3; no clear D. Trimming took 0 bases from V and 0 from J, leaving 16 bases between them. Germline CDR1 and CDR2: SGHRS and YFSETQ. The CDR3 runs 18 residues. Written as DNA, the CDR3 is TGCGCCAGCAGCTTGGGAGCACTGGGCAGGAACTCTGGAAACACCATATATTTT. Protein sequence: CASSLGALGRNSGNTIYF.

This clone occurred once. V gene TRBV18 combines with J gene TRBJ2-5, with 7 bases fitting TRBD1. The CDR3 runs to 16 residues. J gave up 1 base and V 3 bases, and 8 bases lay outside the gene matches. The germline V gene encodes CDR1 KGHSH and CDR2 LQKENI. This chain's CDR3 is CASSPRETGFQETQYF. In DNA, the CDR3 is TGTGCCAGCTCACCGCGAGAGACAGGGTTCCAAGAGACCCAGTACTTC.

The genes are TRBV7-9 and TRBJ2-1, with 7 bases identical to TRBD1. Germline CDR1 and CDR2: SEHNR and FQNEAQ (reference sequence). V was clipped by 3 bases and J by 8 bases; unmatched bases: 13. The CDR3 is 16 residues long. CDR3 sequence (DNA): TGTGCCAGCAGCTTTCTCTGGACAGGTCTAAGGGATGAGCAGTTCTTC. It encodes CASSFLWTGLRDEQFF.

The V and J genes are TRBV15 and TRBJ1-1, with D unclear. CDR1 and CDR2 from the germline V gene are LNHNV and YYDKDF (reference sequence). The CDR3 has 14 amino acids. V lost 1 base and J 1 base, leaving 7 bases between the germline ends. The CDR3 sequence is CATSRGPGNTEAFF. The CDR3 region has the DNA TGTGCCACCAGCAGAGGCCCGGGGAACACTGAAGCTTTCTTT.

This clone was seen just once. The chain links TRBV19 to TRBJ1-2; D gene ambiguous. The germline CDR1 and CDR2 sequences are LNHDA and SQIVND (reference sequence). The CDR3 loop spans 15 amino acids. Trimming shortened V by 3 bases and J by 1 base, and 12 bases separated the two germline ends. CDR3 nucleotides: TGTGCCAGTAGTATGTCATCCGTCGGTAACTATGGCTACACCTTC. Its translation: CASSMSSVGNYGYTF.